Below are 21 T cell receptor beta chains sequenced from a single sample in a study of T cell responses to AZD1222 COVID-19 vaccine. The protocol was immunoSEQ multiplex PCR, while the TCRdb copy is restricted to in-frame clones and leaves out a portion. The data hold some 100,000 clones, with 80% to 90% observed a single time. The sample in question was peripheral blood, obtained 28 days after the second AZD1222 dose. The receptors come from an adult who received the AZD1222 COVID-19 vaccine.

The chain couples TRBV7-9 to TRBJ1-1, with 8 bases lining up with TRBD1. The germline gives CDR1 SEHNR, CDR2 FQNEAQ (reference sequence). The CDR3 runs 16 residues. V dropped 2 bases and J dropped 0; count of bases not matched to a gene: 5. Here the CDR3 DNA reads TGTGCCAGCAGCTTATCGACAGGGGTTATGAACACTGAAGCTTTCTTT. As protein: CASSLSTGVMNTEAFF.

V usage is TRBV2 and J usage is TRBJ2-5; D uncertain. V was clipped by 8 bases and J by 1 base, with 8 bases between them. The length of the CDR3 is 12 residues. Germline CDR1 reads SNHLY; CDR2 reads FYNNEI. CDR3 amino acids: CASGSSQETQYF. Written as DNA, the CDR3 is TGTGCCAGCGGGTCCTCCCAAGAGACCCAGTACTTC.

This chain connects TRBV2 to TRBJ1-1; D may be TRBD1 (5 bases). Trimming stripped 7 bases from V and 1 base from J, with 10 bases between. This CDR3 contains 13 residues. The V gene's germline CDR1 is SNHLY and CDR2 FYNNEI. The chain's CDR3 is CASTSGQNTEAFF. In DNA form, the CDR3 reads TGTGCCAGCACTTCAGGGCAGAACACTGAAGCTTTCTTT.

This clone was detected only a few times. The rearrangement links TRBV2 to TRBJ1-5; D ambiguous. The CDR3 contains 14 residues. The germline V and J ends were trimmed by 4 bases and 7 bases, with 14 bases remaining between them. The germline gives CDR1 SNHLY, CDR2 FYNNEI. CDR3 residues: CASSGGSQEQPQHF. CDR3 DNA sequence: TGTGCCAGCAGTGGCGGGTCCCAGGAACAGCCCCAGCATTTT.

The chain couples TRBV6-4 to TRBJ2-1, with 9 positions matching TRBD2. The germline gives CDR1 MRHNA, CDR2 SNTAGT. There are 16 residues in the CDR3. The J segment lost 8 bases and the V segment lost 4 bases, leaving 12 bases of the junction unmatched. The CDR3 spells CASSVSAGGSRDEQFF. CDR3 DNA: TGTGCCAGCAGTGTGTCGGCGGGGGGGTCAAGGGATGAGCAGTTCTTC.

This clone was recorded a few times. The V and J genes are TRBV15 and TRBJ2-3; D may be TRBD1 or TRBD2 (5 bases each). This CDR3 has 20 residues. The germline V gene has CDR1 LNHNV and CDR2 YYDKDF (reference sequence). Trimming pared 0 bases from V and 2 bases from J, leaving 24 bases between. The CDR3 nucleotides read TGTGCCACCAGCAGAGATAATACCAAACTCGGGGCAGGGAACACAGATACGCAGTATTTT. Translation: CATSRDNTKLGAGNTDTQYF.

This clone was observed a handful of times. The chain uses TRBV5-4 and TRBJ2-7; the match to TRBD1 covers 8 bases. The J segment lost 4 bases and the V segment lost 1 base, leaving 4 bases of the junction unmatched. Looked up from germline, CDR1 is SGHNT and CDR2 is YYREEE (reference sequence). CDR3 length: 14 residues. The DNA of the CDR3 is TGTGCCAGCAGCTTGACTCAGGGGGCATACGAGCAGTACTTC. It yields the protein CASSLTQGAYEQYF.

The chain carries TRBV9 and TRBJ1-1; D perhaps matches TRBD1 (6 bases). V was clipped by 0 bases and J by 1 base, with 13 bases between them. From germline, CDR1 is SGDLS and CDR2 YYNGEE. The length of the CDR3 is 16 residues. The CDR3 coding sequence is TGTGCCAGCAGCGTAGAGGGGGGACATTCGAACACTGAAGCTTTCTTT. Amino acids: CASSVEGGHSNTEAFF.

This sequence joins TRBV7-2 and TRBJ2-6; 10 bases match TRBD2. The V and J ends lost 1 base and 0 bases, in that order; junction bases with no gene match: 6. Germline CDR1 reads SGHTA; CDR2 reads FQGNSA. The CDR3 runs to 19 residues. The CDR3 DNA reads TGTGCCAGCAGCTTAGTGGGGACTAGCGTTAGCTCTGGGGCCAACGTCCTGACTTTC. The encoded protein is CASSLVGTSVSSGANVLTF.

This clone has ten or more counts. V usage is TRBV5-1 and J usage is TRBJ1-3; D is possibly TRBD1 (5 bases). V was pared by 0 bases and J by 2 bases, with 9 bases between. This CDR3 is built from 15 residues. Germline values: CDR1 SGHRS, CDR2 YFSETQ. CDR3 coding DNA: TGCGCCAGCAGCTTGGTAGGGGATCCTGGAAACACCATATATTTT. Translated, it gives CASSLVGDPGNTIYF.

The chain employs TRBV4-2 and TRBJ1-1; possible D gene TRBD1, 6 bases. Trimming removed 0 bases from V and 1 base from J, with 9 bases in between. The CDR3 runs to 15 residues. From germline, CDR1 is LGHNA and CDR2 YNFKEQ. For the CDR3, the DNA is TGTGCCAGCAGCCAAGATACAGGGCGGAACACTGAAGCTTTCTTT. Translating it yields CASSQDTGRNTEAFF.

The chain is built from TRBV7-2 and TRBJ1-1; D is undetermined. The length of the CDR3 is 14 residues. V was clipped by 1 base and J by 4 bases, with 10 bases between them. Germline values: CDR1 SGHTA, CDR2 FQGNSA. The CDR3 spells CASSLGSSRTEAFF. The CDR3 DNA reads TGTGCCAGCAGCTTAGGTTCGTCGCGCACTGAAGCTTTCTTT.

This sequence joins TRBV18 and TRBJ1-5; a possible D gene is TRBD1 (5 bases). The V end was cut by 1 base, the J end by 6 bases, with 13 bases between. Germline lookup yields CDR1 KGHSH and CDR2 LQKENI. The CDR3 loop spans 15 amino acids. The CDR3 reads CASSPRGHPIQPQHF. As DNA, the CDR3 is TGTGCCAGCTCACCACGGGGCCACCCAATTCAGCCCCAGCATTTT.

The chain has TRBV5-1 and TRBJ1-4; no reliable D call. Between the trimmed V and J ends, which lost 1 base and 0 bases, there was a span of 7 bases. Germline CDR1 and CDR2: SGHRS and YFSETQ. The CDR3 is 15 amino acids. CDR3 coding DNA: TGCGCCAGCAGCTTGTTGGGAACAACTAATGAAAAACTGTTTTTT. It is translated as CASSLLGTTNEKLFF.

The chain combines TRBV2 with TRBJ1-2, with D unresolved. Germline-derived CDR1 and CDR2 are SNHLY and FYNNEI. The CDR3 consists of 12 residues. Trimming stripped 3 bases from V and 5 bases from J, with 7 bases between. The CDR3, as DNA: TGTGCCAGCAGTGACAGGCCGTATGGCTACACCTTC. It codes for CASSDRPYGYTF.

The chain recombines TRBV6-2 or TRBV6-3 with TRBJ2-5; no reliable D call. Germline V CDR1 and CDR2: MNHEY, SVGEGT. V shed 1 base and J shed 3 bases, with 6 bases lying between them. The CDR3 spans 13 residues. The CDR3 DNA sequence: TGTGCCAGCAGTTACTTAGCCGAAGAGACCCAGTACTTC. It is translated as CASSYLAEETQYF.

This clone was detected once. The V call is TRBV7-6, the J call TRBJ2-7; D remains ambiguous. The CDR3 loop spans 12 amino acids. Trimming removed 1 base from V and 7 bases from J, with 8 bases in between. Germline V gene lookup returns CDR1 SGHVS and CDR2 FNYEAQ. The CDR3 DNA reads as TGTGCCAGCAGCTTAGGTGAGGAAGAGCAGTACTTC. Its translation is CASSLGEEEQYF.

V usage is TRBV7-3 and J usage is TRBJ1-2; D remains ambiguous. The CDR3 covers 13 residues. Germline V CDR1 and CDR2: SGHTA, FQGTGA. V lost 2 bases and J lost 4, with 8 bases in between. This CDR3 reads CASSLSKGYGYTF. In DNA form, the CDR3 reads TGTGCCAGCAGCTTATCGAAAGGCTATGGCTACACCTTC.

The gene calls are TRBV29-1 and TRBJ2-5, with TRBD2 identical over 7 bases. The germline CDR1 and CDR2 sequences are SQVTM and ANQGSEA. J was trimmed by 5 bases and V by 4 bases; bases with no gene match: 10. The CDR3 runs 14 residues. The CDR3 DNA is TGCAGCGTTGTTAACAGGCGGCGGGGGGAGACCCAGTACTTC. Translated, it gives CSVVNRRRGETQYF.

This clone was observed a single time. This chain links TRBV19 with TRBJ1-1; TRBD1 might be the D (5 bases). Trimming shortened V by 3 bases and J by 1 base, and 12 bases separated the two germline ends. CDR1 LNHDA and CDR2 SQIVND come from the germline V gene (reference sequence). The CDR3 loop spans 15 amino acids. As DNA, the CDR3 is TGTGCCAGTAGTATCTGGGGGGTCCAGAACACTGAAGCTTTCTTT. This sequence encodes CASSIWGVQNTEAFF. Combining the CDR3 with reference TRBV19 and TRBJ1-1 gives the whole variable domain DGGITQSPKYLFRKEGQNVTLSCEQNLNHDAMYWYRQDPGQGLRLIYYSQIVNDFQKGDIAEGYSVSREKKESFPLTVTSAQKNPTAFYLCASSIWGVQNTEAFFGQGTRLTVV.

The V and J genes are TRBV10-3 and TRBJ1-1; D is undetermined. Germline CDR1 ENHRY, CDR2 SYGVKD. The CDR3 has 11 residues. Deletions cut 10 bases from V and 1 base from J, with 7 bases between. This CDR3 reads CATRKNTEAFF. The CDR3 DNA reads TGTGCCACCCGAAAGAACACTGAAGCTTTCTTT.